A single sample is the source of the 24 T cell receptor beta chains below, sequenced in a study of pediatric ulcerative colitis. This table comes from immunoSEQ multiplex PCR, and its TCRdb copy is limited to in-frame clones, with some not included. The sample consists of roughly 14,000 clones, 80% to 90% of them appearing once. The sample consisted of blood. These receptors all come from a boy between 5 and 17 years old with moderate ulcerative colitis.

A single count supports this clone. The chain recombines TRBV6-4 with TRBJ2-3; 7 bases agree with TRBD2. The CDR3 is 16 amino acids. V lost 8 bases, J lost 1 base, and 12 bases stayed unmatched. CDR1 MRHNA and CDR2 SNTAGT come from the germline V gene. Here the CDR3 reads CASAIGPSGRTDTQYF. DNA of the CDR3: TGTGCCAGCGCGATCGGGCCTAGCGGCCGCACAGATACGCAGTATTTT.

The chain combines TRBV5-4 with TRBJ2-1, with D tentatively TRBD2 (7 bases). The CDR3 covers 16 residues. V lost 2 bases and J lost 3, with 15 bases in between. Germline assignment: CDR1 SGHNT and CDR2 YYREEE (reference sequence). For the CDR3, the DNA is TGTGCCAGCAGCTTCGGCGGGGGCGAAATCTACAATGAGCAGTTCTTC. Translated, it gives CASSFGGGEIYNEQFF.

The CDR3 DNA is TGTGCCAGCAAGCGGGGCGGGGGGGCCTACGAGCAGTACTTC. Amino acids: CASKRGGGAYEQYF. The chain is built from TRBV6-5 and TRBJ2-7; 9 bases are shared with TRBD2. The CDR3 is made up of 14 amino acids. Germline V gives CDR1 MNHEY, CDR2 SVGAGI. V lost 7 bases and J lost 2; bases outside the gene matches: 6.

V gene TRBV7-3 combines with J gene TRBJ2-3; a possible D gene is TRBD1 (6 bases). V lost 6 bases to trimming and J lost 0 bases, with 16 bases between them. The CDR3 extends over 16 amino acids. Germline V gene lookup returns CDR1 SGHTA and CDR2 FQGTGA. The CDR3 reads CASRTAVGASTDTQYF. The CDR3 bases are TGTGCCAGCAGGACCGCGGTGGGGGCTAGCACAGATACGCAGTATTTT.

The chain has TRBV13 and TRBJ2-7, with D possibly matching TRBD2 (6 bases). Trimming took 0 bases from V and 2 from J, leaving 14 bases between them. Germline V gene sequence: CDR1 PRHDT, CDR2 FYEKMQ (reference sequence). The CDR3 length is 16 residues. Written as DNA, the CDR3 is TGTGCCAGCAGCTTAGGCCGGGACTTACGACCCTACGAGCAGTACTTC. The encoded protein is CASSLGRDLRPYEQYF.

This clone was observed once. V and J are TRBV7-2 and TRBJ1-2; the D gene is possibly TRBD1 (5 bases). CDR1 is SGHTA, CDR2 FQGNSA, per germline. Trimming stripped 0 bases from V and 2 bases from J, with 7 bases between. This CDR3 spans 14 amino acids. The CDR3 loop is CASSLASGNYGYTF. The CDR3, as DNA: TGTGCCAGCAGCTTAGCGTCAGGGAACTATGGCTACACCTTC.

The chain is built from TRBV19 and TRBJ1-2; TRBD1 might be the D (6 bases). V was trimmed by 5 bases and J by 1 base, leaving 11 bases between them. Germline CDR1 reads LNHDA; CDR2 reads SQIVND (reference sequence). There are 14 residues in the CDR3. CDR3 coding DNA: TGTGCCAGTAGTCCCGGACAGAATAACTATGGCTACACCTTC. It translates to CASSPGQNNYGYTF.

The rearrangement joins TRBV7-8 to TRBJ1-2, with D maybe TRBD1 (5 bases). Deletions cut 5 bases from V and 5 bases from J, with 12 bases between. The CDR3 contains 13 residues. In germline, CDR1 is SGHVS, CDR2 FQNEAQ. DNA of the CDR3: TGTGCCAGCAGCCCGGAGGGGAGATATGGCTACACCTTC. It encodes CASSPEGRYGYTF. The entire variable domain, with the rest obtained from reference TRBV7-8 and TRBJ1-2, is as follows: GAGVSQSPRYKVAKRGQDVALRCDPISGHVSLFWYQQALGQGPEFLTYFQNEAQLDKSGLPSDRFFAERPEGSVSTLKIQRTQQEDSAVYLCASSPEGRYGYTFGSGTRLTVV.

V gene TRBV7-9 combines with J gene TRBJ2-3, with 12 bases matching TRBD1. The trim removed 5 bases at V and 2 bases at J, leaving 11 bases unmatched. Germline V gene lookup returns CDR1 SEHNR and CDR2 FQNEAQ (reference sequence). The CDR3 runs 18 residues. The CDR3 here is CASSHPPGTGGVTDTQYF. CDR3 in DNA: TGTGCCAGCAGCCATCCCCCCGGGACAGGGGGCGTCACAGATACGCAGTATTTT.

V gene TRBV11-2 combines with J gene TRBJ2-1; no clear D. CDR1 and CDR2 (germline): SGHAT, FQNNGV. The V and J ends lost 1 base and 6 bases respectively, with 10 bases between them. The CDR3 is 14 residues long. The CDR3 protein is CASSLASSINEQFF. DNA for the CDR3: TGTGCCAGCAGCTTAGCCTCCAGCATCAATGAGCAGTTCTTC.

The CDR3 sequence is CASSPQGTSGANVLTF. The CDR3 DNA reads TGTGCCAGCTCACCACAGGGTACCTCTGGGGCCAACGTCCTGACTTTC. This chain joins TRBV18 and TRBJ2-6; no reliable D call. Trimming removed 1 base at V and 0 bases at J, with 7 bases between. Germline CDR1 KGHSH, CDR2 LQKENI. The CDR3 loop spans 16 amino acids. The entire variable domain, with the rest obtained from reference TRBV18 and TRBJ2-6, is as follows: NAGVMQNPRHLVRRRGQEARLRCSPMKGHSHVYWYRQLPEEGLKFMVYLQKENIIDESGMPKERFSAEFPKEGPSILRIQQVVRGDSAAYFCASSPQGTSGANVLTFGAGSRLTVL.

A single count supports this clone. V usage is TRBV19 and J usage is TRBJ1-1; D gene ambiguous. The CDR3 contains 15 residues. V was clipped by 7 bases and J by 0 bases, with 15 bases between them. Per germline, CDR1 LNHDA and CDR2 SQIVND (reference sequence). The DNA for the CDR3 is TGTGCCAGTAAACCGGCCTCGCAGCTGAACACTGAAGCTTTCTTT. It translates to CASKPASQLNTEAFF.

The J gene is TRBJ2-1, the V gene TRBV7-7, with D tentatively TRBD1 or TRBD2 (5 bases each). Trimming took 2 bases from V and 3 from J, leaving 8 bases between them. The CDR3 covers 14 residues. Germline V gene lookup returns CDR1 SSHAT and CDR2 FNYEAQ (reference sequence). In DNA, the CDR3 is TGTGCCAGCAGCTTATATGGGGGCTACAATGAGCAGTTCTTC. It specifies CASSLYGGYNEQFF.

The genes are TRBV6-1 and TRBJ2-1, with D unresolved. V lost 3 bases, J lost 3 bases, and 6 bases lay in between. The CDR3 spans 13 residues. Germline V lookup: CDR1 MNHNS, CDR2 SASEGT. CDR3 sequence: CASSDLGYNEQFF. CDR3 nucleotides: TGTGCCAGCAGTGATTTAGGCTACAATGAGCAGTTCTTC.

The genes are TRBV4-3 and TRBJ2-1, with D possibly being TRBD1 (6 bases). CDR1 LGHNA and CDR2 YSLEER come from the germline V gene. This CDR3 spans 16 amino acids. With 0 bases removed from V and 4 bases from J, the gap between germline ends came to 13 bases. CDR3 in DNA: TGCGCCAGCAGCCAAGATCCAGGGGCGGAATACAATGAGCAGTTCTTC. Translating gives CASSQDPGAEYNEQFF.

V usage is TRBV7-9 and J usage is TRBJ1-2, with D possibly TRBD1 on 6 matching bases. V was shortened by 6 bases and J by 2 bases, with 13 bases between the two germline ends. The germline CDR1 and CDR2 sequences are SEHNR and FQNEAQ (reference sequence). The CDR3 consists of 14 residues. This CDR3 reads CASSRRTANYGYTF. Written as DNA, the CDR3 is TGTGCCAGCAGTCGACGGACAGCGAACTATGGCTACACCTTC.

This clone came up once. V is TRBV6-5 and J is TRBJ1-1; D is undetermined. V was pared by 7 bases and J by 4 bases, with 13 bases between. Germline V lookup: CDR1 MNHEY, CDR2 SVGAGI. There are 13 residues in the CDR3. The DNA for the CDR3 is TGTGCCAGCAAGATGGGATGGGGCACTGAAGCTTTCTTT. Its protein is CASKMGWGTEAFF.

The chain couples TRBV7-9 to TRBJ2-5, with D possibly matching TRBD2 (6 bases). The V gene lost 5 bases and the J gene lost 2 bases, with 12 bases spanning the gap. CDR1 is SEHNR and CDR2 is FQNEAQ in the germline V gene (reference sequence). CDR3 length: 14 residues. The CDR3 DNA reads TGTGCCAGCAGCCATGGGGGGATACAAGAGACCCAGTACTTC. Its protein is CASSHGGIQETQYF.

The chain is built from TRBV19 and TRBJ2-5; no reliable D call. This CDR3 comprises 14 residues. The ends were cut back, 2 bases at V and 2 bases at J, with 9 bases in the middle. Germline V gene sequence: CDR1 LNHDA, CDR2 SQIVND (reference sequence). The CDR3 protein is CASSISWAQETQYF. The CDR3 DNA reads TGTGCCAGTAGTATATCCTGGGCTCAAGAGACCCAGTACTTC.

This clone has just one count. The chain has TRBV5-1 and TRBJ2-1, with a weak D call TRBD2 (7 bases). The V gene lost 4 bases and the J gene lost 2 bases, with 16 bases spanning the gap. Germline lookup yields CDR1 SGHRS and CDR2 YFSETQ. The CDR3 consists of 16 residues. The CDR3 protein is CASSIGGGGPYNEQFF. The CDR3 DNA sequence: TGCGCCAGCAGCATAGGAGGGGGAGGGCCCTACAATGAGCAGTTCTTC.

The V call is TRBV5-1, the J call TRBJ2-7; 15 nucleotides match TRBD2. The germline V gene has CDR1 SGHRS and CDR2 YFSETQ. V dropped 5 bases and J dropped 4; count of bases not matched to a gene: 7. The CDR3 has 16 amino acids. CDR3: CASRGLAGGRDYEQYF. The CDR3 DNA reads as TGCGCCAGCAGGGGACTAGCGGGAGGCCGGGATTACGAGCAGTACTTC.

CDR3 loop: CASSFGAGGDTGELFF. The CDR3 DNA reads as TGCGCCAGCAGCTTTGGAGCGGGAGGGGACACCGGGGAGCTGTTTTTT. The chain has TRBV5-1 and TRBJ2-2, with TRBD2 identical over 10 bases. This CDR3 region has 16 residues. V dropped 2 bases and J dropped 3; count of bases not matched to a gene: 4. Per the germline V gene, CDR1 is SGHRS and CDR2 is YFSETQ.

The chain employs TRBV7-9 and TRBJ2-4; D is unresolved. The CDR3 covers 13 residues. Germline V lookup: CDR1 SEHNR, CDR2 FQNEAQ (reference sequence). V lost 4 bases, J lost 8 bases, and 12 bases lay in between. CDR3 sequence reads: CASSYQPSDIQYF. CDR3 sequence (DNA): TGTGCCAGCAGCTACCAACCAAGTGACATTCAGTACTTC.

This clone was seen only once. In DNA, the CDR3 is TGTGCCAGCAGGGAGGACTATAATTCACCCCTCCACTTT. Residues: CASREDYNSPLHF. This chain uses TRBV6-1 with TRBJ1-6; D is unresolved. Germline CDR1 and CDR2: MNHNS and SASEGT. With 6 bases removed from V and 3 bases from J, the gap between germline ends came to 6 bases. The CDR3 has 13 residues.